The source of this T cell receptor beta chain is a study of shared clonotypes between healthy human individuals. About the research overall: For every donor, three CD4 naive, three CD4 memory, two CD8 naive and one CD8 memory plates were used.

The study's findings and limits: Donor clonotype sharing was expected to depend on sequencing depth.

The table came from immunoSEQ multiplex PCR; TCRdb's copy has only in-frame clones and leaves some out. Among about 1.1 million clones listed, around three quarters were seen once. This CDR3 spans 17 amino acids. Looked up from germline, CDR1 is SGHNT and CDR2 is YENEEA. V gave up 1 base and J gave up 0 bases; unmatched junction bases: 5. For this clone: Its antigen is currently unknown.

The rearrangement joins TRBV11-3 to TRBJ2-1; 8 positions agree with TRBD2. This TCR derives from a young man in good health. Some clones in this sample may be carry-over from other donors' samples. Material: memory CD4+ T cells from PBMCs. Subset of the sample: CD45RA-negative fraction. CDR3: CASSLGRSGSSYNEQFF. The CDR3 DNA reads TGTGCCAGCAGCTTAGGCCGGAGCGGGAGCTCCTACAATGAGCAGTTCTTC.